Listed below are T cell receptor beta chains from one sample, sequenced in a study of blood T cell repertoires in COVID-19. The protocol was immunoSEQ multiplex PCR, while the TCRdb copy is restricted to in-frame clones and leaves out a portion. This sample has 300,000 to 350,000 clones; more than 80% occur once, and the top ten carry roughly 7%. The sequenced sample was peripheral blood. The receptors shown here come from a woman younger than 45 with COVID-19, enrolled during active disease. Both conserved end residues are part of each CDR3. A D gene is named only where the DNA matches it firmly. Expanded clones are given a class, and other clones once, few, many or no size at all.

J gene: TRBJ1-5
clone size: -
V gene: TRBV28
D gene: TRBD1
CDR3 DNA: TGTGCCAGCGGGACAGCATATCAGCCCCAGCATTTT
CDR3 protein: CASGTAYQPQHF

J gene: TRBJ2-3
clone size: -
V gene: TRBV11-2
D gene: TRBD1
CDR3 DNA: TGTGCCAGCAGCTTAAGGACAGGGGCAGATACGCAGTATTTT
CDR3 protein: CASSLRTGADTQYF

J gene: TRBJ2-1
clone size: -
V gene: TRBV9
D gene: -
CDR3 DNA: TGTGCCAGCAGCGTAGCAGGTCTCAACAATGAGCAGTTCTTC
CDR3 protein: CASSVAGLNNEQFF

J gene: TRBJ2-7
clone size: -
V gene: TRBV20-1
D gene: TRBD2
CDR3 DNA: TGCAGTGCTAGTGGACTAGCGGGAGTCTACGAGCAGTACTTC
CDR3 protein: CSASGLAGVYEQYF

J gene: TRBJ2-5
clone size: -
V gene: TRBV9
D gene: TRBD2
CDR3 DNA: TGTGCCAGCAGCGTAGTTAGGCTAGCGGGAGAAGAGACCCAGTACTTC
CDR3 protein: CASSVVRLAGEETQYF

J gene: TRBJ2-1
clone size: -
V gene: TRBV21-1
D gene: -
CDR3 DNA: TGTGCCAGCAGCACCCTGGGCCGCAATGAGCAGTTCTTC
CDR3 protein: CASSTLGRNEQFF

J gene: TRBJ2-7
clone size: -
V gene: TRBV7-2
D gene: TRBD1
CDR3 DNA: TGTGCCAGCAGCCCTAGGACAGGGGCCTACGAGCAGTACTTC
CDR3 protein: CASSPRTGAYEQYF

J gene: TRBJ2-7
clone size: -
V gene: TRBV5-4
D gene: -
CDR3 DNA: TGTGCCAGCAGCCGGGACTCCGGGGAGCAGTACTTC
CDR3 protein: CASSRDSGEQYF

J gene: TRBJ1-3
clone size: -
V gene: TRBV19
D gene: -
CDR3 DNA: TGTGCCAGTATCTACCCGGCGGGGACTGGAAACACCATATATTTT
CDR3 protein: CASIYPAGTGNTIYF

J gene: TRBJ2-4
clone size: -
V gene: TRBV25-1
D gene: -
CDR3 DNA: TGTGCCAGCAGTGGGGGGCAGGCACTAGCCAAAAACATTCAGTACTTC
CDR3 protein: CASSGGQALAKNIQYF

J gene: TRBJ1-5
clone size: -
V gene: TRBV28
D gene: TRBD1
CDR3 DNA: TGTGCCAGCGGAAACCCGACAGGGGGCTTGCAGCCCCAGCATTTT
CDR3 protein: CASGNPTGGLQPQHF

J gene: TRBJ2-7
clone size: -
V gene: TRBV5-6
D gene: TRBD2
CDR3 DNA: TGTGCCAGCAGCTCCATAGCGGGAGGCGCCTACGAGCAGTACTTC
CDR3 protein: CASSSIAGGAYEQYF

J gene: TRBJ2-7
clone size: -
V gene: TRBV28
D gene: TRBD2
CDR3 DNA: TGTGCCAGCAGTCCGGGGGGGCTGGGGGAGCAGTACTTC
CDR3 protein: CASSPGGLGEQYF

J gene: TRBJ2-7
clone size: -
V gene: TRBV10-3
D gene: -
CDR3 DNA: TGTGCCATCGGAGGGGTGTGGGACTCCTACGAGCAGTACTTC
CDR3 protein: CAIGGVWDSYEQYF

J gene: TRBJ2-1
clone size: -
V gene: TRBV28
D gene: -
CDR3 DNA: TGTGCCAGCAGTTTTCGGCGGGGAGGGGGCTCCTACAATGAGCAGTTCTTC
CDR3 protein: CASSFRRGGGSYNEQFF

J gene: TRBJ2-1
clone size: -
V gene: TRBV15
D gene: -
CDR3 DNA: TGTGCCACCAGCAGGGTTGGAGGGCCAGTTTTGTTAAATGAGCAGTTCTTC
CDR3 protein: CATSRVGGPVLLNEQFF

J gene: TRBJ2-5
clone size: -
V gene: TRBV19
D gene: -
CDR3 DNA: TGTGCCAGTAGCGGGGGACCAAACCAAGAGACCCAGTACTTC
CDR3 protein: CASSGGPNQETQYF

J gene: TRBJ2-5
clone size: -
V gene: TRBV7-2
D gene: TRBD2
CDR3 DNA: TGTGCCAGCAGCTTAGGGGCGCTAGCGGGGATCGGGGAGACCCAGTACTTC
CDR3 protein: CASSLGALAGIGETQYF

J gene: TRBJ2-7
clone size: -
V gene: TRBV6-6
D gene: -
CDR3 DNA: TGTGCCAGCAAGGCGAACAGCTTAACCTACGAGCAGTACTTC
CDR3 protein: CASKANSLTYEQYF

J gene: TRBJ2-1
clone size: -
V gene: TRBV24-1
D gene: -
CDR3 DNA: TGTGCCACCAGTGATTCCCTGGGCGGGGTAGGTAATGAGCAGTTCTTC
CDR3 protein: CATSDSLGGVGNEQFF

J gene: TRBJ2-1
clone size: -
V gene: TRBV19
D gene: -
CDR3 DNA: TGTGCCAGTAGTAGAGACAGCTCCTACAATGAGCAGTTCTTC
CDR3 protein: CASSRDSSYNEQFF

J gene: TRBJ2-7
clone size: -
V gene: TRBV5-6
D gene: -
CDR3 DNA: TGTGCCAGCAGCGAAATTGTCACTGGGGACACGGGAATCTACGAGCAGTACTTC
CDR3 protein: CASSEIVTGDTGIYEQYF

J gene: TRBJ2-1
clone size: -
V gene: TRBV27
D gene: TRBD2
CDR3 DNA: TGTGCCAGCTGTTTAGGGACTAGCGGGGACAATGAGCAGTTCTTC
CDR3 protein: CASCLGTSGDNEQFF

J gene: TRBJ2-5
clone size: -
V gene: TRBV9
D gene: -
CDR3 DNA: TGTGCCAGCAGCGCCCTCGACGGGTCCGGGGCCCAGTACTTC
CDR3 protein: CASSALDGSGAQYF

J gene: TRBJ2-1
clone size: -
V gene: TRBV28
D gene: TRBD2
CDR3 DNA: TGTGCCAGCAGTACTAGCGGTTCCTACAATGAGCAGTTCTTC
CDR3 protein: CASSTSGSYNEQFF

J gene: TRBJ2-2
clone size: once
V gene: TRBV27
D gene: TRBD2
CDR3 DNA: TGTGCCAGCAGGCGGGAGTGGAACACCGGGGAGCTGTTTTTT
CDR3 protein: CASRREWNTGELFF

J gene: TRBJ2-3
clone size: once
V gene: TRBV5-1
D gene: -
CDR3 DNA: TGCGCCAGCAGAGGACAGTTGGGGCCAGATACGCAGTATTTT
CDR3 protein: CASRGQLGPDTQYF

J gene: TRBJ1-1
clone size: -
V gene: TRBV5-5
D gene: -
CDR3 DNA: TGTGCCAGCAGCCCAGGCGACCCCCTTTCGAGATCCACTGAAGCTTTCTTT
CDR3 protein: CASSPGDPLSRSTEAFF

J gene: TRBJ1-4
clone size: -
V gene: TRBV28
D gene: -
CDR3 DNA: TGTGCCAGCAGTACAGGACAGACGTTTAATGAAAAACTGTTTTTT
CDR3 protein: CASSTGQTFNEKLFF

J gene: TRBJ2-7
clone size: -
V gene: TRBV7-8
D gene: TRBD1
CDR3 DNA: TGTGCCAGCAGCACAGGACAGGGTTACTCCTACGAGCAGTACTTC
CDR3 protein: CASSTGQGYSYEQYF

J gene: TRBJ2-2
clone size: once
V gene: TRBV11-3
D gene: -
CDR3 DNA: TGTGCCAGCAGCTCGGTCACCGGGGAGCTGTTTTTT
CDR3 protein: CASSSVTGELFF

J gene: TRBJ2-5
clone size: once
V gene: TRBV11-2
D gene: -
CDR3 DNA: TGTGCCAGCAGCTTAGAGCTGGGACTCTGGGAGACCCAGTACTTC
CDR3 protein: CASSLELGLWETQYF

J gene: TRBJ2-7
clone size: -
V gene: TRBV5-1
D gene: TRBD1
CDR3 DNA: TGCGCCAGCAGCAACCGGGACAGAGGCTACGAGCAGTACTTC
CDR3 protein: CASSNRDRGYEQYF

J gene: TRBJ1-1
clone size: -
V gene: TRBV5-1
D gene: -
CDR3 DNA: TGCGCCAGCAGAAGGGCCCCGACAGGACCAAACACTGAAGCTTTCTTT
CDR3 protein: CASRRAPTGPNTEAFF

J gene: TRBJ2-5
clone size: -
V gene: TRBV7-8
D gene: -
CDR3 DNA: TGTGCCAGCAGCGCCCGGGGGTCCTGGGCAGAGACCCAGTACTTC
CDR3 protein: CASSARGSWAETQYF

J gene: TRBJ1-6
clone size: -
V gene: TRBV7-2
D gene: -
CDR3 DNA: TGTGCCAGCAGCTTAGCGGCGGGTTATAATTCACCCCTCCACTTT
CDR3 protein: CASSLAAGYNSPLHF

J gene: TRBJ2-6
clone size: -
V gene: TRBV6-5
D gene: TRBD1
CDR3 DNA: TGTGCCGTTCGACAGGGATCCTCTGGGGCCAACGTCCTGACTTTC
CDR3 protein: CAVRQGSSGANVLTF

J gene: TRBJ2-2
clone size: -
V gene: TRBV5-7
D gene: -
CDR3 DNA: TGTGCCAGCAGCTTGGAGAGGACAACGAACACCGGGGAGCTGTTTTTT
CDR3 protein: CASSLERTTNTGELFF

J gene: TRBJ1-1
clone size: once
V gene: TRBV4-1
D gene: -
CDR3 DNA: TGCGCCAGCAGCTGGGGGGGAGAATCTGAAGCTTTCTTT
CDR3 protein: CASSWGGESEAFF

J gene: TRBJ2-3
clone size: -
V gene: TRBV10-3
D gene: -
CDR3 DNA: TGTGCCACCAGGGGGCGGGAGTTCACAGATACGCAGTATTTT
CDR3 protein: CATRGREFTDTQYF

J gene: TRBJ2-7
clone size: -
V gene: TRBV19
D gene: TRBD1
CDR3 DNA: TGTGCCAGTAGCCCGGCGGGGACAGGGGGCTTCTACGAGCAGTACTTC
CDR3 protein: CASSPAGTGGFYEQYF

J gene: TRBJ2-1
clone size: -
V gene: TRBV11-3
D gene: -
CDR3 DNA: TGTGCCAGCAGCTTAGGAGGGGGTTACAATGAGCAGTTCTTC
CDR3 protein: CASSLGGGYNEQFF

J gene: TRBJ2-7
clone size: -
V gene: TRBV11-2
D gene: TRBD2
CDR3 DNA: TGTGCCAGCAGCCCCACGCTCTCTAGCGGGATGGTGGAGCAGTACTTC
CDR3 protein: CASSPTLSSGMVEQYF

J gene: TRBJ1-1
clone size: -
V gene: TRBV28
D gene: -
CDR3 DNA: TGTGCCACCCTTGACAGACTTAACACTGAAGCTTTCTTT
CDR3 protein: CATLDRLNTEAFF

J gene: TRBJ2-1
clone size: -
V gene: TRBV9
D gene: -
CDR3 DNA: TGTGCCAGCAGCGTAGATACTGGGGCTTCGTACAATGAGCAGTTCTTC
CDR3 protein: CASSVDTGASYNEQFF

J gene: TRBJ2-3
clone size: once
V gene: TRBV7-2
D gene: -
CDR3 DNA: TGTGCCAGCAGCTTTTCTAGTTACACAGATACGCAGTATTTT
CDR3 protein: CASSFSSYTDTQYF

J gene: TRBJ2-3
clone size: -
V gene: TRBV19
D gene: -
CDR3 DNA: TGTGCCAGTAGTATAACAGGGTCAGATACGCAGTATTTT
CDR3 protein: CASSITGSDTQYF

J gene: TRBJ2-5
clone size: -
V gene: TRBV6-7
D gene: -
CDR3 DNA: TGTGCCAGCAGTTCCTCACGACAGATACAGTACCAAGAGACCCAGTACTTC
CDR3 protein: CASSSSRQIQYQETQYF

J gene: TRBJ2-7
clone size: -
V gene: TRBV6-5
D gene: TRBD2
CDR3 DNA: TGTGCCACCGGTCAGCGGGAGGTGCCCTACGAGCAGTACTTC
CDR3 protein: CATGQREVPYEQYF

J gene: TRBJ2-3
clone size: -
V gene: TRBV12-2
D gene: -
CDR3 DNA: TGTGCAAGTCGCTTAGCGTCTAGCACGGGGGATACGCAGTATTTT
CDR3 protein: CASRLASSTGDTQYF

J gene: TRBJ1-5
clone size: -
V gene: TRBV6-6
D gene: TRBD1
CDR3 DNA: TGTGCCAGCAGTTACAGGGACAGGGATCAGCCCCAGCATTTT
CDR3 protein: CASSYRDRDQPQHF

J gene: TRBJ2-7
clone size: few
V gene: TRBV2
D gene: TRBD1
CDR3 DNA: TGTGCCAGCAGTCACTTTCCGGACAGGGATGGCGAGCAGTACTTC
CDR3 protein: CASSHFPDRDGEQYF

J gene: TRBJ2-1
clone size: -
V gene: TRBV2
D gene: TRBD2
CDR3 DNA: TGTGCCAGCAGCGCCGGGACTAGCGTGAATGAGCAGTTCTTC
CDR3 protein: CASSAGTSVNEQFF

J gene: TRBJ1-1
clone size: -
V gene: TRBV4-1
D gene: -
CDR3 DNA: TGCGCCAGCAGCCCCGGGAGTAGCACTGAAGCTTTCTTT
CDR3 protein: CASSPGSSTEAFF

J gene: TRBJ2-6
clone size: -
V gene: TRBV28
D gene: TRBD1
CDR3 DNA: TGTGCCAGCAGAGACCCGGGACAGGTATGGACCGGGGCCAACGTCCTGACTTTC
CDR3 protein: CASRDPGQVWTGANVLTF